Shown below are 18 T cell receptor beta chains from a single sample sequenced in a study of cytomegalovirus exposure and HLA in healthy donors. Some clones are missing from TCRdb's copy, which holds only in-frame ones; the method was immunoSEQ multiplex PCR. The sample records about 120,000 clones, approximately 91% being singletons. Sequences were obtained from PBMCs. These receptors all stem from a man aged 18 to 29 in good health and CMV-seropositive.

V gene TRBV5-1 combines with J gene TRBJ2-5; TRBD2 matches 13 bases. The CDR3 is 16 residues long. V lost 2 bases to trimming and J lost 7 bases; unmatched junction nucleotides: 8. The germline gives CDR1 SGHRS, CDR2 YFSETQ. This chain's CDR3 is CASSLGLAGARGTQYF. In DNA form, the CDR3 reads TGCGCCAGCAGCTTAGGACTAGCGGGGGCCCGAGGGACCCAGTACTTC.

The chain employs TRBV5-4 and TRBJ2-7, with D perhaps matching TRBD2 (7 bases). Trimming stripped 4 bases from V and 5 bases from J, with 13 bases between. The CDR3 consists of 13 residues. Germline V gene sequence: CDR1 SGHNT, CDR2 YYREEE (reference sequence). The CDR3 here is CASSGRGGDEQYF. CDR3 bases: TGTGCCAGCAGCGGTAGGGGGGGCGACGAGCAGTACTTC.

This chain uses TRBV7-2 with TRBJ2-1; D possibly corresponds to TRBD1 (7 bases). There are 13 residues in the CDR3. V was pared by 0 bases and J by 12 bases, with 12 bases between. The germline gives CDR1 SGHTA, CDR2 FQGNSA. Here the CDR3 reads CASSLAQGRRQFF. The CDR3 DNA sequence: TGTGCCAGCAGCTTAGCACAGGGGAGGCGGCAGTTCTTC.

The genes are TRBV28 and TRBJ1-2; D possibly corresponds to TRBD1 (5 bases). V was pared by 5 bases and J by 4 bases, with 17 bases between. CDR1 and CDR2 (germline): MDHEN, SYDVKM. The CDR3 length is 15 residues. The CDR3 region is CASSPRIGHPYGYTF. CDR3 bases: TGTGCCAGCAGTCCCCGTATTGGACACCCCTATGGCTACACCTTC.

This chain joins TRBV13 and TRBJ2-1; 9 bases are shared with TRBD2. Germline trimming cut 5 bases from V and 6 bases from J; bases unmatched to any gene: 14. The germline V gene has CDR1 PRHDT and CDR2 FYEKMQ (reference sequence). The CDR3 runs to 17 residues. The chain's CDR3 is CASSPGTSFPSSNEQFF. The CDR3 coding sequence is TGTGCCAGCAGCCCCGGGACTAGCTTCCCCAGTTCCAATGAGCAGTTCTTC.

The chain links TRBV7-9 to TRBJ1-1, with D uncertain. Germline-derived CDR1 and CDR2 are SEHNR and FQNEAQ (reference sequence). V gave up 5 bases and J gave up 8 bases, with 15 bases separating them. The CDR3 contains 13 residues. CDR3 in amino acids: CASSPRPPGEAFF. In DNA form, the CDR3 reads TGTGCCAGCAGCCCCAGACCACCAGGAGAAGCTTTCTTT.

The chain recombines TRBV2 with TRBJ1-5, with 11 positions matching TRBD1. Germline V gene data show CDR1 as SNHLY and CDR2 as FYNNEI. V lost 6 bases and J lost 7; bases outside the gene matches: 8. There are 15 residues in the CDR3. CDR3 DNA sequence: TGTGCCAGCAGGGCGGGACAGGGGGTGGGACAGCCCCAGCATTTT. The encoded protein is CASRAGQGVGQPQHF.

In DNA, the CDR3 is TGTGCCAGCAGTGAAGCGAGGGGAGCGGGGGGGTCCTACAATGAGCAGTTCTTC. This encodes CASSEARGAGGSYNEQFF. This chain connects TRBV2 to TRBJ2-1; 10 bases fit TRBD2. The junction had 6 bases not matched to a gene; V was cut back by 0 bases and J by 1 base. Looked up from germline, CDR1 is SNHLY and CDR2 is FYNNEI. CDR3 size: 18 residues.

The chain uses TRBV27 and TRBJ2-2, with D possibly TRBD2 on 6 matching bases. This CDR3 has 15 amino acids. Germline lookup yields CDR1 MNHEY and CDR2 SMNVEV (reference sequence). The V end lost 1 base, the J end lost 5 bases, and 11 bases lay between the germline ends. DNA for the CDR3: TGTGCCAGCAGTTTATACCCGGGGAGGACCGGGGAGCTGTTTTTT. It encodes CASSLYPGRTGELFF.

This chain uses TRBV6-4 with TRBJ2-2; 10 bases line up with TRBD2. The V segment lost 0 bases and the J segment 5 bases; nucleotides outside the gene matches: 0. Germline V lookup: CDR1 MRHNA, CDR2 SNTAGT. CDR3 length: 15 residues. The CDR3 reads CASSDSTSGTGELFF. CDR3 nucleotide sequence: TGTGCCAGCAGTGACTCGACTAGCGGGACCGGGGAGCTGTTTTTT.

V and J are TRBV7-6 and TRBJ2-1; D gene unclear. Looked up from germline, CDR1 is SGHVS and CDR2 is FNYEAQ. This CDR3 has 11 residues. Between the trimmed V and J ends, which lost 9 bases and 6 bases, there was a span of 9 bases. Written as DNA, the CDR3 is TGTGCCAGTGCATCGGGCAATGAGCAGTTCTTC. Translated: CASASGNEQFF.

The chain recombines TRBV27 with TRBJ1-2; D unresolved. Between the trimmed V and J ends, which lost 2 bases and 2 bases, there was a span of 6 bases. Germline V CDR1 and CDR2: MNHEY, SMNVEV (reference sequence). This CDR3 has 13 amino acids. CDR3: CASSLGGNYGYTF. The CDR3 DNA follows: TGTGCCAGCAGTTTAGGAGGGAACTATGGCTACACCTTC.

The chain has TRBV5-4 and TRBJ2-3, with D possibly TRBD2 on 6 matching bases. This CDR3 comprises 17 residues. V gave up 3 bases and J gave up 5 bases, with 22 bases separating them. Germline V CDR1 and CDR2: SGHNT, YYREEE (reference sequence). The CDR3 region has the DNA TGTGCCAGCAGCTCCTCCCAGCGCGGGGTTAGGATAGATACGCAGTATTTT. This sequence encodes CASSSSQRGVRIDTQYF.

V is TRBV5-1 and J is TRBJ2-2; perhaps TRBD1 as D (7 bases). The CDR3 has 14 amino acids. Germline values: CDR1 SGHRS, CDR2 YFSETQ. The V end lost 4 bases, the J end lost 5 bases, and 12 bases lay between the germline ends. The CDR3 bases are TGCGCCAGCAGCGCGGGACAGATTACCGGGGAGCTGTTTTTT. This gives the protein CASSAGQITGELFF. The entire variable domain, with the rest obtained from reference TRBV5-1 and TRBJ2-2, is as follows: KAGVTQTPRYLIKTRGQQVTLSCSPISGHRSVSWYQQTPGQGLQFLFEYFSETQRNKGNFPGRFSGRQFSNSRSEMNVSTLELGDSALYLCASSAGQITGELFFGEGSRLTVL.

The chain links TRBV2 to TRBJ2-5; 7 bases fit TRBD1. The CDR3 loop spans 16 amino acids. The V segment lost 8 bases and the J segment 2 bases; nucleotides outside the gene matches: 14. Germline-derived CDR1 and CDR2 are SNHLY and FYNNEI. The CDR3 region has the DNA TGTGCCAGCGGGACAGACAGGGCCCTCGAACAAGAGACCCAGTACTTC. This encodes CASGTDRALEQETQYF. Full variable domain (rest looked up from reference TRBV2 and TRBJ2-5): EPEVTQTPSHQVTQMGQEVILRCVPISNHLYFYWYRQILGQKVEFLVSFYNNEISEKSEIFDDQFSVERPDGSNFTLKIRSTKLEDSAMYFCASGTDRALEQETQYFGPGTRLLVL.

The J gene is TRBJ1-1, the V gene TRBV10-2; 7 positions agree with TRBD1. The germline gives CDR1 WSHSY, CDR2 SAAADI. The CDR3 has 10 residues. V shed 8 bases, J shed 7 bases, and the junction held 1 base outside the gene matches. CDR3 amino acids: CASGDSEAFF. The CDR3 nucleotides read TGCGCCAGCGGGGACAGTGAAGCTTTCTTT.

This chain joins TRBV2 and TRBJ2-1, with 9 bases identical to TRBD2. CDR3 length: 17 residues. Trimming removed 4 bases from V and 7 bases from J; junction bases left unmatched: 14. Germline-derived CDR1 and CDR2 are SNHLY and FYNNEI. CDR3 protein: CASSVSSGGSILNEQFF. The CDR3 nucleotides read TGTGCCAGCAGTGTATCGAGCGGGGGGTCCATTTTGAATGAGCAGTTCTTC.

This clone was counted once. The rearrangement links TRBV7-9 to TRBJ1-3, with 7 positions matching TRBD1. CDR1 and CDR2 (germline): SEHNR, FQNEAQ (reference sequence). The V and J ends lost 2 bases and 3 bases, in that order; junction bases with no gene match: 1. CDR3 length: 14 amino acids. Here the CDR3 reads CASSLRDSGNTIYF. The CDR3 DNA reads as TGTGCCAGCAGCTTACGGGACAGTGGAAACACCATATATTTT.